This is a list of T cell receptor beta chains from one sample in a study of blood T cells in healthy people across ages. One entry per CDR3 protein, called by TCRdb with MiXCR from the 5' RACE reads. In the table there are around 1,500,000 distinct CDR3 sequences, around 42% of which are singletons. The sequenced sample was blood. These receptors were obtained from a woman between 18 and 29 years old in good health. Each CDR3 is given with its conserved first and last residue. Part of the rows lack a size; the others show once, few, many or a class for expanded clones.

v_call	j_call	clone_size	cdr3_aa
TRBV6-5	TRBJ2-3	few	CASSFRLAGQYMDTQYF
TRBV28	TRBJ1-1	NA	CASSFGGVITEAFF
TRBV6-1	TRBJ2-3	once	CASTPLSSETQYF
TRBV24-1	NA	NA	CATSWGQGRSNEQYF
TRBV28	TRBJ2-7	few	CASSAPGQGSSYEQYF
TRBV28	TRBJ2-3	NA	CASWPSGQNTQYF
TRBV20-1	TRBJ2-6	few	CSARDRGRANVLTF
TRBV5-1	TRBJ2-2	NA	CASKGSGGPDTGELFF
TRBV6-5	TRBJ2-1	few	CASSYSPGLAPREQFF
TRBV7-9	TRBJ2-3	once	CASSLVGDLMTDTQYF
TRBV28	TRBJ2-1	NA	CASSLYGRVPPNEQFF
TRBV12-3/TRBV12-4	TRBJ2-1	few	CASSLARGVAGQNEQFF
TRBV3-1	TRBJ2-5	NA	CASSPPGDRTLTRQYF
TRBV20-1	TRBJ2-7	few	CSARERGLSYEQYF
TRBV24-1	TRBJ2-1	NA	CATSDLAGESYNEQFF
TRBV21-1	TRBJ2-5	NA	CASSKETSVLQETQYF
TRBV7-9	TRBJ1-5	few	CASSLGTEAREPQHF
TRBV7-2	TRBJ2-1	NA	CVSSLRLDRRGEQFF
TRBV11-2	TRBJ2-1	NA	CASSTWTVYNEQFF
TRBV9	TRBJ2-7	NA	CASSVGSRGSYEQYF
TRBV11-2	TRBJ2-1	NA	CASSLTPLWNEQFF
TRBV11-2	TRBJ2-5	few	CASSGTSGFQETQYF
TRBV10-3	TRBJ2-5	few	CAISTTGVETQYF
TRBV7-2	TRBJ2-1	NA	CASRPGQAGLETQFF
TRBV7-3	TRBJ2-3	NA	CASSSPDFSTDTQYF
TRBV3-1	NA	NA	CASSPEREYSDEQYF
TRBV7-2	TRBJ2-2	NA	CASSLIISGRNTGELFF
TRBV7-2	TRBJ2-7	NA	CASSRGLAGTSYEQYF
TRBV20-1	TRBJ1-4	NA	CSARDPGETGAGLFF
TRBV12-3/TRBV12-4	TRBJ2-1	few	CASSLEPEQFF
TRBV12-3/TRBV12-4	TRBJ2-7	NA	CASSLREHTWRSTYEQYF
TRBV2	TRBJ2-3	once	CASSEAARDTDTQYF
TRBV4-1	TRBJ2-5	few	CASSQRSYQETQYF
TRBV3-1	TRBJ1-6	few	CASSYGQTYNSPLHF
TRBV28	TRBJ1-2	once	CAAEQGACRYTF
TRBV20-1	TRBJ1-1	few	CSVDKGNTEAFF
TRBV9	TRBJ1-3	NA	CASSPRITQGQFVSNTIYF
TRBV28	TRBJ1-1	NA	CASTLPGTGTEAFF
TRBV7-2	TRBJ1-2	few	CASSLDAGPYGYTF
TRBV3-1	TRBJ2-5	few	CASSQEGGPQETQYF
TRBV6-1	TRBJ1-1	few	CASSVTLGVMNTEAFF
TRBV19	NA	NA	CASSIGGSLYNEQYF
TRBV5-1	TRBJ2-7	NA	CASSWGAGSSYEQYF
TRBV24-1	TRBJ1-2	NA	CATSARGRGYTF
TRBV7-9	TRBJ2-1	few	CASSFSGLGYNEQFF
TRBV10-3	TRBJ2-3	NA	CATGRAETDMQYF
TRBV7-2	TRBJ2-1	NA	CASSRGAGGKYNEQFF
TRBV6-1	TRBJ2-7	few	CASSGGPGLEYEQYF
TRBV9	TRBJ2-1	few	CASSVGGALGVNEQFF
TRBV9	TRBJ1-1	once	CASSVVGQGDTEAFF
TRBV27	TRBJ2-7	NA	CASSLRPPGQGPYEQYF
TRBV5-1	TRBJ2-3	few	CASSAADRADTQYF
TRBV28	TRBJ2-7	NA	CASSLWDWSSYEQYF
TRBV10-3	TRBJ2-7	NA	CAISGLAGVHEQYF
TRBV6-5	NA	NA	CASSYSGAPGSYNEQYF